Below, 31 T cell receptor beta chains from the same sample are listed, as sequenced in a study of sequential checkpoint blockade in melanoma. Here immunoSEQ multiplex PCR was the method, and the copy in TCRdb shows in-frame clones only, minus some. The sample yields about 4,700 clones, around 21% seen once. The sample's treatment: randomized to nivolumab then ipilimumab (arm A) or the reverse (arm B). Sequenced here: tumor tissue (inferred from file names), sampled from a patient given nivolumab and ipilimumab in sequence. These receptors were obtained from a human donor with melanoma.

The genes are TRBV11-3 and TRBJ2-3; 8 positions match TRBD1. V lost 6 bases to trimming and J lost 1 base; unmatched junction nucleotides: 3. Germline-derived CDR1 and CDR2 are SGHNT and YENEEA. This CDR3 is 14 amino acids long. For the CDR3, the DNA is TGTGCCAGCAGTTTGGACAGGGGCACAGATACGCAGTATTTT. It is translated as CASSLDRGTDTQYF.

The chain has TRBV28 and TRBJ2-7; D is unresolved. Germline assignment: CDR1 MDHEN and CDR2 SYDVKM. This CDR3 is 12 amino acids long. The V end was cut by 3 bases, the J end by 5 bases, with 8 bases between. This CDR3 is CASSFRVDEQYF. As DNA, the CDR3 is TGTGCCAGCAGTTTTCGGGTCGACGAGCAGTACTTC.

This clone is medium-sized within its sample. The CDR3 nucleotides read TGTGCCAGCAGTTCCACAGGGGTCGATGGCTACACCTTC. Its translation: CASSSTGVDGYTF. The J gene is TRBJ1-2, the V gene TRBV6-8, with 7 bases lining up with TRBD1. Losses at the gene ends were 4 bases for V and 6 bases for J; bases not matched to a gene: 5. CDR3 size: 13 residues. Germline assignment: CDR1 MNHGY and CDR2 SAAAGT.

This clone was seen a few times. CDR3 sequence reads: CASSFTQGLANVLTF. The DNA of the CDR3 is TGTGCCAGCAGCTTCACCCAAGGTTTGGCCAACGTCCTGACTTTC. This chain joins TRBV9 and TRBJ2-6; D not certain. This CDR3 is 15 amino acids long. V lost 4 bases, J lost 6 bases, and 14 bases lay in between. The germline V gene has CDR1 SGDLS and CDR2 YYNGEE.

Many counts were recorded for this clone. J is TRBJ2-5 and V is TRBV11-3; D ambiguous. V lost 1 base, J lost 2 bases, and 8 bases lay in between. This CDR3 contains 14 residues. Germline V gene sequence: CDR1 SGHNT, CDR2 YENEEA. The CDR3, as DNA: TGTGCCAGCAGCTTAGTATTGGGGCAAGAGACCCAGTACTTC. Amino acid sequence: CASSLVLGQETQYF.

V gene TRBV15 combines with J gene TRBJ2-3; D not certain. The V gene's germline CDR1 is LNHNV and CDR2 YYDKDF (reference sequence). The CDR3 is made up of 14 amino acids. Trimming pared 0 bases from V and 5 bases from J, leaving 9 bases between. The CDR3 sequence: CATSRDLRKDTQYF. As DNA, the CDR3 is TGTGCCACCAGCAGAGATCTTAGGAAAGATACGCAGTATTTT.

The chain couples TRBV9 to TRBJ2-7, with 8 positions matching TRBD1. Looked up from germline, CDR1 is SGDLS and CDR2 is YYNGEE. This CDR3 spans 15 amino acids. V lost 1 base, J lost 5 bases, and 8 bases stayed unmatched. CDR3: CASSVQGAEVHEQYF. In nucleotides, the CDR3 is TGTGCCAGCAGCGTACAGGGGGCGGAGGTCCACGAGCAGTACTTC.

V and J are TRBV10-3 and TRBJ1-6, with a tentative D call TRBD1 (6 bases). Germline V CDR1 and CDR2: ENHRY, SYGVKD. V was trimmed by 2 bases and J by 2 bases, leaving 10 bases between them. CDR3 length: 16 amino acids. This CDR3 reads CAISELRDTYNSPLHF. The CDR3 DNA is TGTGCCATCAGTGAGCTTCGGGACACCTATAATTCACCCCTCCACTTT.

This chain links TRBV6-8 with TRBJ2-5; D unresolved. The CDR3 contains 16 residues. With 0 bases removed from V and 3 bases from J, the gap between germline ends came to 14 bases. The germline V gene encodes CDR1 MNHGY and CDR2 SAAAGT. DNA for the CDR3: TGTGCCAGCAGTTACTCGATAGGTACCGGCGAAGAGACCCAGTACTTC. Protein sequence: CASSYSIGTGEETQYF.

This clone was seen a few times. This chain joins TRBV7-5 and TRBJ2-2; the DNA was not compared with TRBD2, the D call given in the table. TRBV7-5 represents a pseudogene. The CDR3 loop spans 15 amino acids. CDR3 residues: CASSLGRADTGELFF. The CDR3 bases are TGTGCCAGCAGTTTAGGGAGGGCAGACACCGGGGAGCTGTTTTTT.

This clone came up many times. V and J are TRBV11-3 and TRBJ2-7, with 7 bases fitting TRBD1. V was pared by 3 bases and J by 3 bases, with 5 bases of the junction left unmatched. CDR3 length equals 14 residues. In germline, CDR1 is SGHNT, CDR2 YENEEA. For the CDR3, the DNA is TGTGCCAGCAGCTTCGGGACAGACTTCTACGAGCAGTACTTC. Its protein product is CASSFGTDFYEQYF. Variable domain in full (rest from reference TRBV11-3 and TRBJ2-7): EAGVVQSPRYKIIEKKQPVAFWCNPISGHNTLYWYLQNLGQGPELLIRYENEEAVDDSQLPKDRFSAERLKGVDSTLKIQPAELGDSAVYLCASSFGTDFYEQYFGPGTRLTVT.

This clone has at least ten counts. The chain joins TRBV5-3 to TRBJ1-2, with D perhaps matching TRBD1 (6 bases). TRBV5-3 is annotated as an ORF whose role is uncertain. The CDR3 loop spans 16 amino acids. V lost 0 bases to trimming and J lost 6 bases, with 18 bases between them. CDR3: CARSLAAGGARNGYTF. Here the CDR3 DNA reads TGTGCCAGAAGCTTGGCCGCGGGGGGCGCCCGAAATGGCTACACCTTC.

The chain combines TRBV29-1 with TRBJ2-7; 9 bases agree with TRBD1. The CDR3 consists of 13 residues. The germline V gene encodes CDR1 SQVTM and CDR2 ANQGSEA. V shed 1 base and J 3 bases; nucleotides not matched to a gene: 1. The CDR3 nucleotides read TGCAGCGTTGAAGGACAGGGGGTCTACGAGCAGTACTTC. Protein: CSVEGQGVYEQYF.

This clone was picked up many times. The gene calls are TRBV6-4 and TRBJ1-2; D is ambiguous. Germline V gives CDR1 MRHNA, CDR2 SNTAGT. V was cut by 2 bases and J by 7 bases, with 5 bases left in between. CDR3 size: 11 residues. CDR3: CASSDRAGYTF. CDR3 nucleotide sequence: TGTGCCAGCAGTGACAGGGCTGGCTACACCTTC.

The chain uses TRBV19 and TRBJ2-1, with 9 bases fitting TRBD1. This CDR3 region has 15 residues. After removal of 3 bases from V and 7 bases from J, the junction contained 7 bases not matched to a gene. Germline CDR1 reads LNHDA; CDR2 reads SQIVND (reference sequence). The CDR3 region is CASSMGQGLRNEQFF. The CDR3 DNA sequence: TGTGCCAGTAGTATGGGACAGGGTCTTAGGAATGAGCAGTTCTTC.

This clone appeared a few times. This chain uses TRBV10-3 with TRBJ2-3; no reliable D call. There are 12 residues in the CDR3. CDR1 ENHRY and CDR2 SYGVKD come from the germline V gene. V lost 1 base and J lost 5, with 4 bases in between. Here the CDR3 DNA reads TGTGCCATCAGTGAGTACAAAGATACGCAGTATTTT. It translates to CAISEYKDTQYF.

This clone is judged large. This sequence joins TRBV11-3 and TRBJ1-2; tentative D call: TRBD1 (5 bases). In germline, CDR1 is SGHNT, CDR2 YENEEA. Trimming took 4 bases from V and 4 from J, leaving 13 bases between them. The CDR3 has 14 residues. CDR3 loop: CASSWDGNPYGYTF. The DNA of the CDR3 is TGTGCCAGCAGCTGGGACGGGAACCCCTATGGCTACACCTTC.

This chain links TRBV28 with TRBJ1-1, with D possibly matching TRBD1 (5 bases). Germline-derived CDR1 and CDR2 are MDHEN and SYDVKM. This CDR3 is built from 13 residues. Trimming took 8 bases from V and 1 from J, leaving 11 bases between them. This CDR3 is CASSDRTNTEAFF. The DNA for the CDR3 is TGTGCCAGCTCTGACAGAACGAACACTGAAGCTTTCTTT.

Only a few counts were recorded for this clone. This chain's CDR3 is CASSGGQGASSYNSPLHF. CDR3 DNA: TGTGCCAGCAGCGGGGGACAGGGGGCGAGCTCCTATAATTCACCCCTCCACTTT. V usage is TRBV28 and J usage is TRBJ1-6, with 12 bases lining up with TRBD1. The germline V gene encodes CDR1 MDHEN and CDR2 SYDVKM. The V gene end was trimmed by 6 bases and the J gene end by 0 bases; junction bases not matched to a gene: 6. There are 18 residues in the CDR3.

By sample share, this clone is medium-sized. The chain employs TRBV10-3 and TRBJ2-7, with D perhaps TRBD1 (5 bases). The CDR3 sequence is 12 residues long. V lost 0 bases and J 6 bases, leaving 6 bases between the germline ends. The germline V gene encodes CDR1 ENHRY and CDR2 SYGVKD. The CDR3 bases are TGTGCCATCAGTGAGTCCAGGGCCGAGCAGTACTTC. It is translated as CAISESRAEQYF.

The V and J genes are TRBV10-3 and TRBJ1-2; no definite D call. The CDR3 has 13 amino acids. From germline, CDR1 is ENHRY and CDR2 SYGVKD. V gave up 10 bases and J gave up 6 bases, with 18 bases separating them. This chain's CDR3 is CATLLANGHGYTF. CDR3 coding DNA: TGTGCCACCCTGTTGGCCAACGGCCATGGCTACACCTTC.

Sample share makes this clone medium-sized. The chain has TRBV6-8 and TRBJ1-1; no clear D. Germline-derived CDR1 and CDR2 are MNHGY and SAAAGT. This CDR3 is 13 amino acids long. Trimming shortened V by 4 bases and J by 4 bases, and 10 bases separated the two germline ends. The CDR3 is CASSLAFRTEAFF. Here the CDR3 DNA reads TGTGCCAGCAGTTTAGCATTTCGCACTGAAGCTTTCTTT.

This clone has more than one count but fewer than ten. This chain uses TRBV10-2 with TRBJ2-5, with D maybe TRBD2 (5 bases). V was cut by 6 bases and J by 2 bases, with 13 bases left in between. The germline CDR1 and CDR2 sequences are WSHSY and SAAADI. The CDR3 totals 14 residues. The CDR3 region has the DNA TGCGCCAGCAGCTTCACTAGTTTGCAAGAGACCCAGTACTTC. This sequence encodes CASSFTSLQETQYF.

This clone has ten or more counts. The CDR3 nucleotides are TGTGCCAGCAGCCAAGGACAGGGGCTCTCCTACGAGCAGTACTTC. Translated: CASSQGQGLSYEQYF. The rearrangement joins TRBV11-3 to TRBJ2-7; 9 nucleotides match TRBD1. Looked up from germline, CDR1 is SGHNT and CDR2 is YENEEA. V lost 5 bases and J lost 0; bases outside the gene matches: 5. This CDR3 has 15 amino acids.

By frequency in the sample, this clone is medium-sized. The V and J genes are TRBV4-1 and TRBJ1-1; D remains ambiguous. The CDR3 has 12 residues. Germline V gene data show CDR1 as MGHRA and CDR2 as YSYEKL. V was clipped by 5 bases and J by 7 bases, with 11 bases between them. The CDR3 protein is CASSLRAGEAFF. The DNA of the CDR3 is TGCGCCAGCAGCTTGAGGGCAGGTGAAGCTTTCTTT.

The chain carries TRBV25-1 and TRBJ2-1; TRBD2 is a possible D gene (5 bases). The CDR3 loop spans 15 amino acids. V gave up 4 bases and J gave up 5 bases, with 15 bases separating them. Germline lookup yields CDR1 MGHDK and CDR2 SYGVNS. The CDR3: CASSVSGEIDNEQFF. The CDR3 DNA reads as TGTGCCAGCAGTGTCTCCGGGGAGATCGACAATGAGCAGTTCTTC. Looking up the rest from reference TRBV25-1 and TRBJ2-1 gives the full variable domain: EADIYQTPRYLVIGTGKKITLECSQTMGHDKMYWYQQDPGMELHLIHYSYGVNSTEKGDLSSESTVSRIRTEHFPLTLESARPSHTSQYLCASSVSGEIDNEQFFGPGTRLTVL.

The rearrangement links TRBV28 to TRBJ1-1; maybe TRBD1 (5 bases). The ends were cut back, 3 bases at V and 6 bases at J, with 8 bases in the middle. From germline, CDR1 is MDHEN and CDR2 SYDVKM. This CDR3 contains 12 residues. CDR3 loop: CASSLLGPEAFF. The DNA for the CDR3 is TGTGCCAGCAGTTTGCTGGGACCTGAAGCTTTCTTT. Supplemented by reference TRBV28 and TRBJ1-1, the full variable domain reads DVKVTQSSRYLVKRTGEKVFLECVQDMDHENMFWYRQDPGLGLRLIYFSYDVKMKEKGDIPEGYSVSREKKERFSLILESASTNQTSMYLCASSLLGPEAFFGQGTRLTVV.

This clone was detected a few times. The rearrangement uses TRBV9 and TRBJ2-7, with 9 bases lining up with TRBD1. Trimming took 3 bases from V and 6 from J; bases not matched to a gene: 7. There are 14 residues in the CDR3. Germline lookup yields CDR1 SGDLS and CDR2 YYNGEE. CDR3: CASSASGQGTEQYF. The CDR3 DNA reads TGTGCCAGCAGCGCGTCGGGACAGGGTACCGAGCAGTACTTC.

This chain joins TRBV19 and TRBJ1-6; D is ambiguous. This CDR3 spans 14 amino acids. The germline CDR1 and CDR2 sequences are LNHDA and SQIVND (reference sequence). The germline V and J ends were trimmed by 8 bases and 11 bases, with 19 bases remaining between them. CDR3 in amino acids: CASGGGPIMPPLHF. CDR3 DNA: TGTGCCAGTGGAGGTGGGCCCATCATGCCACCCCTCCACTTT. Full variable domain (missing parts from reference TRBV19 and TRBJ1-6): DGGITQSPKYLFRKEGQNVTLSCEQNLNHDAMYWYRQDPGQGLRLIYYSQIVNDFQKGDIAEGYSVSREKKESFPLTVTSAQKNPTAFYLCASGGGPIMPPLHFGNGTRLTVT.

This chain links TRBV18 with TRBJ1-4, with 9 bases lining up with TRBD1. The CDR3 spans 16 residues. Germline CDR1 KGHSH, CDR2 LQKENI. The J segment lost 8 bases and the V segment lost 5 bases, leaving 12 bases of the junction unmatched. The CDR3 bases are TGTGCCAGCTCAGGGACAGGGCCCTCGCGGTGGGAAAAACTGTTTTTT. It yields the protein CASSGTGPSRWEKLFF.

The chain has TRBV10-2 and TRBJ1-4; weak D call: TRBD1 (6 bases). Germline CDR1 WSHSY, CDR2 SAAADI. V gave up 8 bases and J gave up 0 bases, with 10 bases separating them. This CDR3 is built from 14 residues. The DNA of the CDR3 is TGCGCCAGCGCTCAGGGGACAACTAATGAAAAACTGTTTTTT. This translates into CASAQGTTNEKLFF.